These 4 T cell receptor beta chains were sequenced from one sample in a study of cytomegalovirus exposure and HLA in healthy donors. Amplification used 60 Vbeta primers and 13 Jbeta primers. The method was immunoSEQ multiplex PCR; TCRdb's version includes in-frame clones alone and lacks a portion of them. This sample yields under 200,000 clones, of which 77% are seen a single time; around 1.5% belongs to the top ten. Source material: PBMCs. The receptors here all came from a woman in her twenties or thirties in good health and CMV-seronegative.

This clone occurred once. V gene TRBV6-5 combines with J gene TRBJ1-1; 8 bases are a match to TRBD1. V dropped 0 bases and J dropped 2; count of bases not matched to a gene: 5. The CDR3 runs 16 residues. CDR1 is MNHEY and CDR2 is SVGAGI in the germline V gene. The CDR3 DNA is TGTGCCAGCAGTTACTCAATTGGACAGGGAAACACTGAAGCTTTCTTT. It codes for CASSYSIGQGNTEAFF.

V gene TRBV10-3 combines with J gene TRBJ1-1, with TRBD1 matching 9 bases. The CDR3 has 14 amino acids. The junction had 4 bases not matched to a gene; V was cut back by 7 bases and J by 1 base. The V gene's germline CDR1 is ENHRY and CDR2 SYGVKD. The DNA of the CDR3 is TGTGCCATCAATATGGACAGGGGGAACACTGAAGCTTTCTTT. The encoded protein is CAINMDRGNTEAFF.

V and J are TRBV2 and TRBJ1-1; the D is unclear. Germline V gene lookup returns CDR1 SNHLY and CDR2 FYNNEI. V was clipped by 4 bases and J by 7 bases, with 4 bases between them. This CDR3 has 10 residues. The CDR3 DNA is TGTGCCAGCAGTGTTCGTGAAGCTTTCTTT. It is translated as CASSVREAFF.

This rearrangement joins TRBV5-1 to TRBJ2-7, with D perhaps matching TRBD2 (5 bases). V lost 0 bases, J lost 5 bases, and 12 bases lay in between. The CDR3 totals 14 residues. Per the germline V gene, CDR1 is SGHRS and CDR2 is YFSETQ. CDR3 DNA sequence: TGCGCCAGCAGCTTGGCGGCGGACGGGGACGAGCAGTACTTC. It is translated as CASSLAADGDEQYF. Full variable domain (missing parts from reference TRBV5-1 and TRBJ2-7): KAGVTQTPRYLIKTRGQQVTLSCSPISGHRSVSWYQQTPGQGLQFLFEYFSETQRNKGNFPGRFSGRQFSNSRSEMNVSTLELGDSALYLCASSLAADGDEQYFGPGTRLTVT.